This TCR beta chain comes out of a study of blood T cell repertoires in COVID-19. Whole-study context: From the United States, Italy and Spain came samples of acute and convalescent COVID-19. The analysed material was cDNA or gDNA that came from T cells, B-cell-depleted T cells, or PBMCs.

Profiled with immunoSEQ multiplex PCR; TCRdb holds only in-frame clones, not every one. Of about 150,000 clones in the sample, roughly 80% are singletons; the top ten hold 0.5% to 0.65%. Germline CDR1 is SGHTS and CDR2 is YDEGEE. This CDR3 is built from 13 residues. With V trimmed by 7 bases and J by 4 bases, 2 bases remained unmatched. Material: peripheral blood. The sequence derives from a man between 60 and 75 years old with acute or convalescent COVID-19. The rearrangement joins TRBV5-8 to TRBJ1-5; 10 positions agree with TRBD1. The CDR3: CASLGQGNQPQHF. The CDR3 coding sequence is TGTGCCAGCTTGGGACAGGGGAATCAGCCCCAGCATTTT.